Sequencing of this TCR beta chain was carried out in a study of blood T cell repertoires in COVID-19. Background on the study: From the United States, Italy and Spain came samples of acute and convalescent COVID-19. In each case, the material was cDNA or gDNA derived from T cells, B-cell-depleted T cells, or PBMCs.

Libraries were prepared by immunoSEQ multiplex PCR; TCRdb keeps only in-frame clonotypes and omits some of them. The sample lists around 500,000 clones, approximately 90% occurring once. Trimming cost V 0 bases and J 6 bases, with 8 bases left between them. Germline lookup yields CDR1 LNHDA and CDR2 SQIVND (reference sequence). The CDR3 is 13 residues long. This clone was seen only once. The TCR sequence derives from a woman aged 60-70 years who had recovered from COVID-19. Sequences were obtained from PBMCs or T cells enriched from blood (not recorded which). This chain uses TRBV19 with TRBJ1-2; no clear D gene. CDR3 nucleotides: TGTGCCAGTAGTATAGAGACATTTGATGGCTACACCTTC. Translation gives CASSIETFDGYTF.